The 13 T cell receptor beta chains reported below all come from one sample, sequenced in a study of T cell changes during pregnancy in multiple sclerosis. Sequencing used immunoSEQ multiplex PCR; TCRdb keeps in-frame clones, though not all of them. The table lists tens of thousands of clones, around 89% of them singletons. The material sequenced was CD4+ T cells from peripheral blood mononuclear cells, taken in the first trimester of pregnancy. Receptors originate from a female donor with multiple sclerosis, enrolled in a pregnancy study.

The chain links TRBV19 to TRBJ2-1; D possibly corresponds to TRBD2 (6 bases). The CDR3 extends over 16 amino acids. V gave up 5 bases and J gave up 6 bases, with 20 bases separating them. Germline V gene data show CDR1 as LNHDA and CDR2 as SQIVND (reference sequence). CDR3 sequence (DNA): TGTGCCAGTAGTTCCTACTATGGAGGAGGGGCCAATGAGCAGTTCTTC. Encoded protein: CASSSYYGGGANEQFF.

This clone was recorded once. The rearrangement links TRBV27 to TRBJ2-3; possible D gene TRBD2, 5 bases. The germline gives CDR1 MNHEY, CDR2 SMNVEV (reference sequence). V lost 8 bases to trimming and J lost 6 bases, with 18 bases between them. The CDR3 covers 14 residues. Written as DNA, the CDR3 is TGTGCCAGCTCCGGGTTCAGCGGAGTTGATACGCAGTATTTT. This codes for CASSGFSGVDTQYF.

The chain combines TRBV19 with TRBJ2-3, with TRBD2 matching 15 bases. The V gene end was trimmed by 6 bases and the J gene end by 6 bases; junction bases not matched to a gene: 7. Germline assignment: CDR1 LNHDA and CDR2 SQIVND (reference sequence). The CDR3 loop spans 16 amino acids. CDR3 in amino acids: CASSRTSGRAGDTQYF. CDR3 nucleotide sequence: TGTGCCAGTAGCCGGACTAGCGGGAGGGCGGGGGATACGCAGTATTTT. Combining the CDR3 with reference TRBV19 and TRBJ2-3 gives the whole variable domain DGGITQSPKYLFRKEGQNVTLSCEQNLNHDAMYWYRQDPGQGLRLIYYSQIVNDFQKGDIAEGYSVSREKKESFPLTVTSAQKNPTAFYLCASSRTSGRAGDTQYFGPGTRLTVL.

V is TRBV10-3 and J is TRBJ1-3, with 8 positions matching TRBD1. The CDR3 has 14 amino acids. CDR1 and CDR2 from the germline V gene are ENHRY and SYGVKD. The junction had 2 bases not matched to a gene; V was cut back by 7 bases and J by 0 bases. The CDR3 DNA reads as TGTGCCATCACAACAGGGGGCTCTGGAAACACCATATATTTT. This encodes CAITTGGSGNTIYF.

V is TRBV14 and J is TRBJ2-1; TRBD2 aligns across 9 bases. Germline trimming cut 0 bases from V and 5 bases from J; bases unmatched to any gene: 23. There are 22 residues in the CDR3. The germline CDR1 and CDR2 sequences are SGHDN and FVKESK. CDR3 sequence: CASSQDILGGLAPVLTHNEQFF. The DNA of the CDR3 is TGTGCCAGCAGCCAAGATATCTTGGGTGGACTAGCGCCCGTTTTGACTCACAATGAGCAGTTCTTC.

The chain carries TRBV6-5 and TRBJ2-3; tentatively, D is TRBD1 (6 bases). CDR3 size: 14 residues. The ends were cut back, 4 bases at V and 7 bases at J, with 15 bases in the middle. Germline V gene sequence: CDR1 MNHEY, CDR2 SVGAGI. The CDR3 nucleotides read TGTGCCAGCAGTTCGTCGTTCAGGGGAAATACGCAGTATTTT. Translation gives CASSSSFRGNTQYF.

V usage is TRBV19 and J usage is TRBJ1-5, with TRBD1 matching over 9 bases. Germline loops: CDR1 LNHDA, CDR2 SQIVND (reference sequence). The CDR3 loop spans 14 amino acids. The J segment lost 6 bases and the V segment lost 3 bases, leaving 3 bases of the junction unmatched. The DNA for the CDR3 is TGTGCCAGTAGTATCCGGGACAGGGCTCAGCCCCAGCATTTT. It is translated as CASSIRDRAQPQHF.

The table lists this clone with a count of one. The chain has TRBV27 and TRBJ2-3; 10 positions match TRBD2. Looked up from germline, CDR1 is MNHEY and CDR2 is SMNVEV (reference sequence). This CDR3 is 19 amino acids long. The V segment lost 1 base and the J segment 1 base; nucleotides outside the gene matches: 11. The CDR3 coding sequence is TGTGCCAGCAGTTTATACGGGAGCGGGAGGGTTTGGGGCACAGATACGCAGTATTTT. It yields the protein CASSLYGSGRVWGTDTQYF.

This clone was counted once. The rearrangement joins TRBV19 to TRBJ1-1; 7 nucleotides agree with TRBD1. With V trimmed by 5 bases and J by 4 bases, 7 bases remained unmatched. CDR1 LNHDA and CDR2 SQIVND come from the germline V gene (reference sequence). The CDR3 is 14 residues long. The chain's CDR3 is CASSHLTGSTEAFF. The CDR3 DNA follows: TGTGCCAGTAGTCACCTGACAGGGTCCACTGAAGCTTTCTTT. Full variable domain (remainder filled in from reference TRBV19 and TRBJ1-1): DGGITQSPKYLFRKEGQNVTLSCEQNLNHDAMYWYRQDPGQGLRLIYYSQIVNDFQKGDIAEGYSVSREKKESFPLTVTSAQKNPTAFYLCASSHLTGSTEAFFGQGTRLTVV.

The chain links TRBV7-9 to TRBJ1-5, with D perhaps matching TRBD1 (6 bases). The CDR3 consists of 18 residues. Trimming shortened V by 1 base and J by 0 bases, and 16 bases separated the two germline ends. The germline gives CDR1 SEHNR, CDR2 FQNEAQ (reference sequence). CDR3 sequence: CASSLEREGVPSNQPQHF. Written as DNA, the CDR3 is TGTGCCAGCAGCTTAGAGAGGGAGGGGGTCCCTAGCAATCAGCCCCAGCATTTT.

This chain connects TRBV7-2 to TRBJ2-5; D call uncertain. The CDR3 is made up of 14 amino acids. Between the trimmed V and J ends, which lost 2 bases and 5 bases, there was a span of 12 bases. Germline V lookup: CDR1 SGHTA, CDR2 FQGNSA. The CDR3 DNA is TGTGCCAGCAGCTTACGGGTCTTTGAGGAGACCCAGTACTTC. Its translation is CASSLRVFEETQYF.

Here the CDR3 reads CASSPDYYEQYF. CDR3 nucleotides: TGCGCCAGCAGCCCGGACTACTACGAGCAGTACTTC. The rearrangement joins TRBV5-1 to TRBJ2-7; perhaps TRBD2 as D (6 bases). Trimming removed 4 bases from V and 3 bases from J, with 8 bases in between. The CDR3 is made up of 12 amino acids. The germline V gene has CDR1 SGHRS and CDR2 YFSETQ.

This chain links TRBV27 with TRBJ1-1; 8 nucleotides agree with TRBD1. Germline V lookup: CDR1 MNHEY, CDR2 SMNVEV (reference sequence). V lost 3 bases and J lost 7; bases outside the gene matches: 16. CDR3 length: 17 amino acids. CDR3 in DNA: TGTGCCAGCAGTTTCTACCCCCCCCGGACAGGGAGGATTGAAGCTTTCTTT. Translated: CASSFYPPRTGRIEAFF.